The 28 T cell receptor beta chains presented below share a single source sample, sequenced in a study of cytomegalovirus exposure and HLA in healthy donors. The PCR employed 60 Vbeta primers together with 13 Jbeta primers. The table came from immunoSEQ multiplex PCR; TCRdb's copy has only in-frame clones and leaves some out. Among about 130,000 clones listed, about 70% were seen once. Source material: PBMCs. These TCRs come from a male donor in good health and CMV-seronegative.

The V gene is TRBV19, the J gene TRBJ1-1, with D possibly matching TRBD1 (5 bases). The CDR3 loop spans 14 amino acids. Trimming removed 4 bases from V and 5 bases from J, with 14 bases in between. Germline V gene sequence: CDR1 LNHDA, CDR2 SQIVND (reference sequence). CDR3 region: CASSSRERRTEAFF. The CDR3, as DNA: TGTGCCAGTAGTAGCAGGGAACGGAGAACTGAAGCTTTCTTT.

This sequence joins TRBV19 and TRBJ2-3; D uncertain. CDR1 is LNHDA and CDR2 is SQIVND in the germline V gene (reference sequence). Trimming pared 5 bases from V and 1 base from J, leaving 4 bases between. This CDR3 spans 12 amino acids. The CDR3 DNA reads TGTGCCAGTAGTGAGCGCACAGATACGCAGTATTTT. It codes for CASSERTDTQYF.

The CDR3 bases are TGTGCCAGCAGCCCCCTCCACAGGGATGCCGCTGAAGCTTTCTTT. Protein: CASSPLHRDAAEAFF. The chain recombines TRBV7-2 with TRBJ1-1; a possible D gene is TRBD1 (6 bases). CDR1 is SGHTA, CDR2 FQGNSA, per germline. The V end was cut by 5 bases, the J end by 6 bases, with 19 bases between. This CDR3 spans 15 amino acids. The variable domain in full, with the rest retrieved from reference TRBV7-2 and TRBJ1-1, is GAGVSQSPSNKVTEKGKDVELRCDPISGHTALYWYRQSLGQGLEFLIYFQGNSAPDKSGLPSDRFSAERTGGSVSTLTIQRTQQEDSAVYLCASSPLHRDAAEAFFGQGTRLTVV.

This chain links TRBV7-8 with TRBJ1-4, with 11 positions matching TRBD1. The CDR3 is 18 residues long. The V gene end was trimmed by 5 bases and the J gene end by 1 base; junction bases not matched to a gene: 9. Germline CDR1 and CDR2: SGHVS and FQNEAQ. The CDR3 DNA reads TGTGCCAGCAGCCTGCTAAGGACAGGGGGCAGAACTAATGAAAAACTGTTTTTT. Amino acid sequence: CASSLLRTGGRTNEKLFF.

The CDR3 DNA reads as TGTGCCAGCAGCTTGGCCGGGCGGGAGGGAACAGATACGCAGTATTTT. Residues: CASSLAGREGTDTQYF. The rearrangement uses TRBV5-6 and TRBJ2-3; 9 bases fit TRBD2. The ends lost 0 bases at V and 3 bases at J; junction bases unmatched: 5. CDR1 is SGHDT and CDR2 is YYEEEE in the germline V gene. CDR3 length: 16 amino acids.

This clone is a singleton in its sample. For the CDR3, the DNA is TGTGCCAGCAGCGCTGGACACCTTAGCACAGATACGCAGTATTTT. It encodes CASSAGHLSTDTQYF. The J gene is TRBJ2-3, the V gene TRBV7-2, with TRBD1 as a possible D gene (5 bases). V lost 5 bases to trimming and J lost 0 bases, with 12 bases between them. Germline V lookup: CDR1 SGHTA, CDR2 FQGNSA. The CDR3 is 15 amino acids. Using reference TRBV7-2 and TRBJ2-3 for the parts outside the CDR3, the full variable domain is GAGVSQSPSNKVTEKGKDVELRCDPISGHTALYWYRQSLGQGLEFLIYFQGNSAPDKSGLPSDRFSAERTGGSVSTLTIQRTQQEDSAVYLCASSAGHLSTDTQYFGPGTRLTVL.

This chain joins TRBV28 and TRBJ2-1; 7 nucleotides align to TRBD1. This CDR3 region has 13 residues. V shed 4 bases, J shed 8 bases, and the junction held 5 bases outside the gene matches. The V gene's germline CDR1 is MDHEN and CDR2 SYDVKM. CDR3 protein: CASSYGTVDEQFF. In DNA form, the CDR3 reads TGTGCCAGCAGTTACGGGACAGTCGATGAGCAGTTCTTC.

V usage is TRBV4-3 and J usage is TRBJ1-2, with unresolved D. CDR3 length equals 17 residues. The V end lost 4 bases, the J end lost 3 bases, and 21 bases lay between the germline ends. Germline V gene lookup returns CDR1 LGHNA and CDR2 YSLEER. This chain's CDR3 is CASSPSLSGNLDYGYTF. The CDR3 coding sequence is TGCGCCAGCAGCCCCAGCCTATCGGGGAACCTCGACTATGGCTACACCTTC.

The chain has TRBV5-5 and TRBJ1-2; 12 bases match TRBD1. Germline lookup yields CDR1 SGHKS and CDR2 YYEKEE (reference sequence). Trimming cost V 3 bases and J 8 bases; bases outside gene matches: 2. The CDR3 runs 13 residues. This CDR3 reads CASSYGTGGGYTF. CDR3 coding DNA: TGTGCCAGCAGCTACGGGACAGGGGGCGGCTACACCTTC.

The chain has TRBV18 and TRBJ1-5; unclear D gene. This CDR3 spans 17 amino acids. V was trimmed by 4 bases and J by 2 bases, leaving 18 bases between them. Per the germline V gene, CDR1 is KGHSH and CDR2 is LQKENI. The chain's CDR3 is CASSLGRGGLGNQPQHF. In nucleotides, the CDR3 is TGTGCCAGCTCACTAGGTCGCGGTGGTTTGGGCAATCAGCCCCAGCATTTT.

This chain connects TRBV14 to TRBJ2-2; 8 bases match TRBD2. Germline CDR1 and CDR2: SGHDN and FVKESK. Trimming cost V 4 bases and J 4 bases; bases outside gene matches: 5. The CDR3 is 15 residues long. CDR3 sequence: CASSRGLVGTGELFF. CDR3 in DNA: TGTGCCAGCAGCCGGGGACTAGTCGGCACCGGGGAGCTGTTTTTT.

The chain is built from TRBV6-1 and TRBJ1-1; 7 bases line up with TRBD1. The trim removed 6 bases at V and 7 bases at J, leaving 8 bases unmatched. The CDR3 consists of 13 residues. Germline CDR1 MNHNS, CDR2 SASEGT. For the CDR3, the DNA is TGTGCCAGCAGCCGAACAGGGGTGGTTGAAGCTTTCTTT. Encoded protein: CASSRTGVVEAFF.

The CDR3: CASSIGVVNEQYF. DNA of the CDR3: TGTGCCAGTAGTATCGGGGTAGTAAACGAGCAGTACTTC. The V and J genes are TRBV19 and TRBJ2-7; D possibly corresponds to TRBD2 (5 bases). CDR3 length: 13 amino acids. V was trimmed by 3 bases and J by 5 bases, leaving 11 bases between them. Looked up from germline, CDR1 is LNHDA and CDR2 is SQIVND (reference sequence).

This clone was observed a few times. This chain joins TRBV6-5 and TRBJ1-2, with TRBD1 matching over 7 bases. The CDR3 runs 15 residues. The V segment lost 4 bases and the J segment 1 base; nucleotides outside the gene matches: 6. Germline CDR1 and CDR2: MNHEY and SVGAGI. The CDR3, as DNA: TGTGCCAGCAGTTCACCGGGACAGAGTAACTATGGCTACACCTTC. This codes for CASSSPGQSNYGYTF.

This chain joins TRBV6-1 and TRBJ2-5; tentatively, D is TRBD2 (6 bases). The CDR3 is made up of 11 amino acids. Trimming removed 5 bases at V and 11 bases at J, with 12 bases between. Looked up from germline, CDR1 is MNHNS and CDR2 is SASEGT. The CDR3 bases are TGTGCCAGCAGTTCCCTCCGGGAGCAGTACTTC. Translating it yields CASSSLREQYF.

The V call is TRBV4-2, the J call TRBJ2-1, with 8 nucleotides matching TRBD2. Germline CDR1 reads LGHNA; CDR2 reads YNFKEQ. Germline trimming cut 0 bases from V and 4 bases from J; bases unmatched to any gene: 8. CDR3 length: 17 residues. In DNA form, the CDR3 reads TGTGCCAGCAGCCAAGATGAGGGTAGCGGGAATTACAATGAGCAGTTCTTC. Translating it yields CASSQDEGSGNYNEQFF.

The chain's CDR3 is CASSPPGTSGREEQFF. In nucleotides, the CDR3 is TGTGCCAGCTCACCCCCCGGGACTAGCGGGAGAGAGGAACAGTTCTTC. V usage is TRBV18 and J usage is TRBJ2-1; 14 nucleotides align to TRBD2. CDR3 length equals 16 residues. The V and J ends lost 3 bases and 13 bases, in that order; junction bases with no gene match: 11. CDR1 and CDR2 (germline): KGHSH, LQKENI.

The V call is TRBV19, the J call TRBJ1-3, with D possibly being TRBD1 (6 bases). Trimming took off 3 bases at V and 3 bases at J, with 12 bases between the two ends. CDR3 length: 15 amino acids. CDR1 is LNHDA, CDR2 SQIVND, per germline (reference sequence). The CDR3 loop is CASSITPDSGNTIYF. The CDR3 DNA reads TGTGCCAGTAGTATCACCCCGGACAGTGGAAACACCATATATTTT.

The chain combines TRBV5-8 with TRBJ2-1; 10 bases are a match to TRBD1. Germline V gene lookup returns CDR1 SGHTS and CDR2 YDEGEE. The ends lost 2 bases at V and 3 bases at J; junction bases unmatched: 11. The CDR3 sequence is 18 residues long. The CDR3 is CASSLGLLRDRGYNEQFF. The CDR3 DNA sequence: TGTGCCAGCAGCTTAGGCCTCTTACGGGACAGGGGCTACAATGAGCAGTTCTTC.

The rearrangement joins TRBV5-1 to TRBJ2-6; D gene unclear. The CDR3 length is 14 residues. The V gene's germline CDR1 is SGHRS and CDR2 YFSETQ. Between the trimmed V and J ends, which lost 0 bases and 4 bases, there was a span of 5 bases. The CDR3 sequence: CASSLASGANVLTF. CDR3 coding DNA: TGCGCCAGCAGCTTGGCTTCCGGGGCCAACGTCCTGACTTTC.

The J gene is TRBJ2-7, the V gene TRBV28; 9 bases agree with TRBD2. CDR1 and CDR2 from the germline V gene are MDHEN and SYDVKM. The CDR3 has 16 amino acids. V trimming: 1 base; J trimming: 4 bases; junction bases outside the gene matches: 8. The CDR3 protein is CASSLLAREGLYEQYF. DNA for the CDR3: TGTGCCAGCAGTTTATTGGCGCGGGAGGGCCTATACGAGCAGTACTTC.

This clone occurred a few times. V is TRBV25-1 and J is TRBJ2-1, with 7 bases aligning to TRBD1. The CDR3 length is 16 residues. Germline CDR1 reads MGHDK; CDR2 reads SYGVNS. Unmatched junction bases numbered 16, after V lost 6 bases and J lost 8 bases. CDR3 amino acids: CASSHWDDRDADEQFF. DNA of the CDR3: TGTGCCAGCAGCCACTGGGATGACAGGGATGCGGATGAGCAGTTCTTC.

This clone was counted a single time. In DNA form, the CDR3 reads TGCGCCAGCAGCCCGACTAGCGGGACCTCCTACGAGCAGTACTTC. Amino acids: CASSPTSGTSYEQYF. The J gene is TRBJ2-7, the V gene TRBV5-1; 11 nucleotides align to TRBD2. Germline trimming cut 4 bases from V and 0 bases from J; bases unmatched to any gene: 3. This CDR3 spans 15 amino acids. CDR1 and CDR2 from the germline V gene are SGHRS and YFSETQ.

V is TRBV5-6 and J is TRBJ2-4; perhaps TRBD1 as D (5 bases). CDR1 SGHDT and CDR2 YYEEEE come from the germline V gene. V was trimmed by 0 bases and J by 6 bases, leaving 10 bases between them. The CDR3 spans 14 residues. For the CDR3, the DNA is TGTGCCAGCAGCTTGGCAGGGTTGATAAACATTCAGTACTTC. It translates to CASSLAGLINIQYF.

The chain combines TRBV2 with TRBJ2-7; D not resolved. The length of the CDR3 is 11 residues. Germline V gives CDR1 SNHLY, CDR2 FYNNEI. The V gene lost 3 bases and the J gene lost 4 bases, with 4 bases spanning the gap. CDR3 DNA sequence: TGTGCCAGCAGTGACGGTTACGAGCAGTACTTC. It translates to CASSDGYEQYF.

The chain links TRBV4-1 to TRBJ2-3, with 8 bases that match TRBD2. Germline V CDR1 and CDR2: MGHRA, YSYEKL. This CDR3 is built from 18 residues. The V and J ends lost 2 bases and 3 bases, in that order; junction bases with no gene match: 13. CDR3 protein: CASSQKEITGGQTDTQYF. The CDR3 nucleotides read TGCGCCAGCAGCCAAAAGGAAATCACGGGGGGGCAAACAGATACGCAGTATTTT.

The rearrangement joins TRBV27 to TRBJ1-1; weak D call: TRBD1 (6 bases). Germline V CDR1 and CDR2: MNHEY, SMNVEV (reference sequence). CDR3 size: 17 residues. Trimming stripped 3 bases from V and 0 bases from J, with 17 bases between. The CDR3 region has the DNA TGTGCCAGCAGTTTCTTTCCCTGGACAGAATTGAACACTGAAGCTTTCTTT. Amino acids: CASSFFPWTELNTEAFF.

The chain has TRBV19 and TRBJ2-2; 9 bases fit TRBD1. The trim removed 6 bases at V and 7 bases at J, leaving 12 bases unmatched. This CDR3 has 16 residues. Germline V gene sequence: CDR1 LNHDA, CDR2 SQIVND (reference sequence). The CDR3 loop is CASSPMDRGFFGELFF. CDR3 DNA sequence: TGTGCCAGTAGCCCGATGGACAGGGGATTTTTCGGGGAGCTGTTTTTT. Together with reference TRBV19 and TRBJ2-2, the CDR3 gives the full variable domain: DGGITQSPKYLFRKEGQNVTLSCEQNLNHDAMYWYRQDPGQGLRLIYYSQIVNDFQKGDIAEGYSVSREKKESFPLTVTSAQKNPTAFYLCASSPMDRGFFGELFFGEGSRLTVL.